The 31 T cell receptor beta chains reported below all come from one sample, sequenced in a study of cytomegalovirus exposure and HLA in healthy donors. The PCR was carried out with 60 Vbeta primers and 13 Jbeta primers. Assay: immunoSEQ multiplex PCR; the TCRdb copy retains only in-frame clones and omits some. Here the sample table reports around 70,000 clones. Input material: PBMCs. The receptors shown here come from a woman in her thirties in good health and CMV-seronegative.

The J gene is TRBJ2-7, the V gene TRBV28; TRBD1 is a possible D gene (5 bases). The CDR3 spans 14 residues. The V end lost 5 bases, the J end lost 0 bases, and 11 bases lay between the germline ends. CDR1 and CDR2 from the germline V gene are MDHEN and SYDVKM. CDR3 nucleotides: TGTGCCAGCAGTGGGGCATCCAGCTCCTACGAGCAGTACTTC. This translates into CASSGASSSYEQYF.

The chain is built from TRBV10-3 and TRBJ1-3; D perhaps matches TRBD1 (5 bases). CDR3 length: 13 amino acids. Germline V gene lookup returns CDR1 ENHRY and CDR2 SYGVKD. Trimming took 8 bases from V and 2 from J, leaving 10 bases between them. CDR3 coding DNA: TGTGCCATCGGTGGGGCAGCTGGAAACACCATATATTTT. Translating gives CAIGGAAGNTIYF.

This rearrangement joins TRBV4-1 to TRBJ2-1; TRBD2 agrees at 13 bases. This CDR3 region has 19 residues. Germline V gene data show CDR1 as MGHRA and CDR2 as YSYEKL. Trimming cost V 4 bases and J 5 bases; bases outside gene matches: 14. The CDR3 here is CASSPGLAGVGKGDNEQFF. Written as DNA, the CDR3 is TGCGCCAGCAGCCCCGGACTAGCGGGAGTAGGGAAAGGGGACAATGAGCAGTTCTTC.

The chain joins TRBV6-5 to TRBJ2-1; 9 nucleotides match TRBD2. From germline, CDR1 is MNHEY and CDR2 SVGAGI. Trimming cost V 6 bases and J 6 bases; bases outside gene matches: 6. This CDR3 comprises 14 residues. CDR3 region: CASRVAGVGNEQFF. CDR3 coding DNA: TGTGCCAGCAGAGTAGCGGGAGTCGGCAATGAGCAGTTCTTC.

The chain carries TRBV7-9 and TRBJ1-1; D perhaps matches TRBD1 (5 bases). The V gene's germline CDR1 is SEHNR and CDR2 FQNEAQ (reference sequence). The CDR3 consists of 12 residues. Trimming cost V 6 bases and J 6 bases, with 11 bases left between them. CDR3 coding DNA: TGTGCCAGCAGGTTCAGGGAAGCTGAAGCTTTCTTT. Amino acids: CASRFREAEAFF.

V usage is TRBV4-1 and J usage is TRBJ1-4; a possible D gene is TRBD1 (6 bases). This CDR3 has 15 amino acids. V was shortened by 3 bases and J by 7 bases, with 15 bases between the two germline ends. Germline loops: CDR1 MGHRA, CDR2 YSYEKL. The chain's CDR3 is CASSQITGYGEKLFF. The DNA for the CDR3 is TGCGCCAGCAGCCAGATAACAGGGTACGGTGAAAAACTGTTTTTT.

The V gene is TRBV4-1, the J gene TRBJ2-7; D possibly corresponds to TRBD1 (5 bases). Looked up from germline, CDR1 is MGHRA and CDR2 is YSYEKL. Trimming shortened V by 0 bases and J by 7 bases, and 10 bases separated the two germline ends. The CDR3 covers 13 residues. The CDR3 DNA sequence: TGCGCCAGCAGCCAAGACAGGGTCGGGGAGCAGTACTTC. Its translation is CASSQDRVGEQYF.

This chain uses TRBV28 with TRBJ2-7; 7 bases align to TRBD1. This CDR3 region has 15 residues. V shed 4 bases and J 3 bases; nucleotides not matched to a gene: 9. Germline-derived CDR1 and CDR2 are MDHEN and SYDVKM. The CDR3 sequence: CASSSTTGAFYEQYF. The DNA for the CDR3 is TGTGCCAGCAGTTCAACTACAGGGGCATTCTACGAGCAGTACTTC.

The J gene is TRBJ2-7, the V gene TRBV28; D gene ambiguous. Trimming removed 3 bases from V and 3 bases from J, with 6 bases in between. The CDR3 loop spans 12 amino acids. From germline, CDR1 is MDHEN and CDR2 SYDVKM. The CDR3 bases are TGTGCCAGCAGTTTTCTAGTCTACGAGCAGTACTTC. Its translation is CASSFLVYEQYF.

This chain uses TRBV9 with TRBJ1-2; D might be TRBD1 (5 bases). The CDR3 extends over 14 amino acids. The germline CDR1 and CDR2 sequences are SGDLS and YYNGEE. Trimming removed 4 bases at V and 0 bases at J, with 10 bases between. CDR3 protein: CASSPGGANYGYTF. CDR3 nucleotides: TGTGCCAGCAGCCCCGGGGGAGCTAACTATGGCTACACCTTC.

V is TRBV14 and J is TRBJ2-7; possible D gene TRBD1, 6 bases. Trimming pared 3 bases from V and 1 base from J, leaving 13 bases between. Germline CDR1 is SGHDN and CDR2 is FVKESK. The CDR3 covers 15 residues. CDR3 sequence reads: CASSHAGTPSYEQYF. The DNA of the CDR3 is TGTGCCAGCAGCCACGCCGGGACACCTTCCTACGAGCAGTACTTC. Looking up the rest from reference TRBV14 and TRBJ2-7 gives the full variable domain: EAGVTQFPSHSVIEKGQTVTLRCDPISGHDNLYWYRRVMGKEIKFLLHFVKESKQDESGMPNNRFLAERTGGTYSTLKVQPAELEDSGVYFCASSHAGTPSYEQYFGPGTRLTVT.

The CDR3 loop is CASSRISSVSTGELFF. In DNA form, the CDR3 reads TGTGCCAGCAGCCGTATTAGTAGCGTCAGCACCGGGGAGCTGTTTTTT. The chain combines TRBV7-2 with TRBJ2-2, with TRBD2 as a possible D gene (5 bases). V lost 5 bases and J 4 bases, leaving 17 bases between the germline ends. The CDR3 totals 16 residues. CDR1 is SGHTA and CDR2 is FQGNSA in the germline V gene.

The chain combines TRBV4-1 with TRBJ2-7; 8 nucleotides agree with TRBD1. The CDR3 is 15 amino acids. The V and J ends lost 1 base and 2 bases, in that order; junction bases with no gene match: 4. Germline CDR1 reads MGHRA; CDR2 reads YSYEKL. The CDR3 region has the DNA TGCGCCAGCAGCCAAGGAACAGGGGGGACCTACGAGCAGTACTTC. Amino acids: CASSQGTGGTYEQYF.

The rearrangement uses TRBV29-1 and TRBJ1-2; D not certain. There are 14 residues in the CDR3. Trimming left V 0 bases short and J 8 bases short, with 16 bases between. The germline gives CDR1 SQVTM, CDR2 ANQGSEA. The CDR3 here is CSVEDPPGSGGYTF. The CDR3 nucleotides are TGCAGCGTTGAAGATCCTCCAGGCTCTGGGGGCTACACCTTC.

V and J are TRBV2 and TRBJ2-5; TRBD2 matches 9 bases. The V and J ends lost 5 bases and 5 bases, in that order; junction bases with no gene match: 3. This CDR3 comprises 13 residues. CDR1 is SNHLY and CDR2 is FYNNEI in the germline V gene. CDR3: CASSSGGIETQYF. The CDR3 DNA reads TGTGCCAGCAGTAGCGGGGGGATTGAGACCCAGTACTTC.

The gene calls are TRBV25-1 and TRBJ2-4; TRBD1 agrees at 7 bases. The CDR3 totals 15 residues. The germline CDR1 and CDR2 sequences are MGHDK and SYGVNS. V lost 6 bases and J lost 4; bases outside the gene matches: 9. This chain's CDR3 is CASSGDSFSKNIQYF. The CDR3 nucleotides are TGTGCCAGCAGCGGGGACAGTTTCTCTAAAAACATTCAGTACTTC.

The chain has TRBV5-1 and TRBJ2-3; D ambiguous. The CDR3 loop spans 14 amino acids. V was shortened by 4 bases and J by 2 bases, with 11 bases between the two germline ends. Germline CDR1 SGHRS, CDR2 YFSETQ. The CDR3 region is CASSVTPATDTQYF. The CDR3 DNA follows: TGCGCCAGCAGCGTGACTCCGGCCACAGATACGCAGTATTTT. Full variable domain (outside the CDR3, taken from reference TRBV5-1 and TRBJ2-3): KAGVTQTPRYLIKTRGQQVTLSCSPISGHRSVSWYQQTPGQGLQFLFEYFSETQRNKGNFPGRFSGRQFSNSRSEMNVSTLELGDSALYLCASSVTPATDTQYFGPGTRLTVL.

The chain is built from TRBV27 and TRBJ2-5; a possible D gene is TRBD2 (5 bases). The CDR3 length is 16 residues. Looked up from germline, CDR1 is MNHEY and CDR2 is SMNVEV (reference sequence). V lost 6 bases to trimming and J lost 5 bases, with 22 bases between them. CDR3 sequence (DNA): TGTGCCAGCAGGTTGGGATTGGCGCCTTCGGGGGAGACCCAGTACTTC. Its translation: CASRLGLAPSGETQYF.

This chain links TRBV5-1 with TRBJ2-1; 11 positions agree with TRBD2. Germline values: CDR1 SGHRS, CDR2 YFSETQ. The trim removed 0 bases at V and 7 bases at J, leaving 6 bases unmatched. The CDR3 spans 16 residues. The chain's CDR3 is CASSLVPSGRSNEQFF. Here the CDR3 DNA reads TGCGCCAGCAGCTTGGTACCTAGCGGGAGGTCGAATGAGCAGTTCTTC.

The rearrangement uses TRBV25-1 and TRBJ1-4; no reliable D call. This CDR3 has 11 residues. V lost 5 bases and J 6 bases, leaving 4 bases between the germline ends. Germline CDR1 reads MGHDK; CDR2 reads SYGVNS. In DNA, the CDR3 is TGTGCCAGCAGTTCGGATGAAAAACTGTTTTTT. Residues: CASSSDEKLFF.

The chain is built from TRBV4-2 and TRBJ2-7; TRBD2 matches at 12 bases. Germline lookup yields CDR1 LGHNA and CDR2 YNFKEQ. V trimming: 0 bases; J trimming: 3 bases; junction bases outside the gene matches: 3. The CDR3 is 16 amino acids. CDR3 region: CASSQDPSGGVYEQYF. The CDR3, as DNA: TGTGCCAGCAGCCAAGATCCTAGCGGGGGGGTCTACGAGCAGTACTTC.

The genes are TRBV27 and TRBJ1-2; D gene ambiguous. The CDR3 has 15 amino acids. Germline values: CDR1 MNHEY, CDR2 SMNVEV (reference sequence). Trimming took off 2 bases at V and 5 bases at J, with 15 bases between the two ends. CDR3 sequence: CASSLGRGGAYGYTF. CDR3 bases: TGTGCCAGCAGTTTAGGGCGGGGAGGAGCTTATGGCTACACCTTC.

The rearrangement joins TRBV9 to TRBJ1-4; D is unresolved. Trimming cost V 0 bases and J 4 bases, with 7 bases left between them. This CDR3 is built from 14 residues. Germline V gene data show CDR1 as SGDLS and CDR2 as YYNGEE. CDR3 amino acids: CASSVGQNNEKLFF. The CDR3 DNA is TGTGCCAGCAGCGTAGGACAAAATAATGAAAAACTGTTTTTT.

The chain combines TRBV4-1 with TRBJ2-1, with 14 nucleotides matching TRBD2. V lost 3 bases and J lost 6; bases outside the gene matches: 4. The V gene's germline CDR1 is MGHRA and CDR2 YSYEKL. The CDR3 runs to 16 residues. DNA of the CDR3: TGCGCCAGCAGCCAGCCGGGACTAGCGGGGGTCAATGAGCAGTTCTTC. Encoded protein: CASSQPGLAGVNEQFF.

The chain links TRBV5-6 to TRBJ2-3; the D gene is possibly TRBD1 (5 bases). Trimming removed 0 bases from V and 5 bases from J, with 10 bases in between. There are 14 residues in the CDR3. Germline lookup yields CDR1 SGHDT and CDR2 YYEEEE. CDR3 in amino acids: CASSLAVQGDTQYF. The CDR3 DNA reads TGTGCCAGCAGCTTGGCCGTTCAGGGAGATACGCAGTATTTT.

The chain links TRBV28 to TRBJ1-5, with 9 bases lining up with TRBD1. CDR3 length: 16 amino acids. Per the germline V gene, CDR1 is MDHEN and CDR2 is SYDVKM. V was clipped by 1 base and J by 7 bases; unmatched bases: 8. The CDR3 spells CASSLFKGQGVQPQHF. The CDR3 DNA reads TGTGCCAGCAGTTTATTTAAGGGACAGGGAGTCCAGCCCCAGCATTTT.

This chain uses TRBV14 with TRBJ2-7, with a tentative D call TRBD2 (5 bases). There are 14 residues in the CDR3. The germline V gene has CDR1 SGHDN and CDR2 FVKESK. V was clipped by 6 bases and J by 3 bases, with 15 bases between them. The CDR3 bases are TGTGCCAGCAGTTCTCCGTTTAGCGTCTACGAGCAGTACTTC. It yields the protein CASSSPFSVYEQYF. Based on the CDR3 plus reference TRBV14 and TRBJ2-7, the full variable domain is EAGVTQFPSHSVIEKGQTVTLRCDPISGHDNLYWYRRVMGKEIKFLLHFVKESKQDESGMPNNRFLAERTGGTYSTLKVQPAELEDSGVYFCASSSPFSVYEQYFGPGTRLTVT.

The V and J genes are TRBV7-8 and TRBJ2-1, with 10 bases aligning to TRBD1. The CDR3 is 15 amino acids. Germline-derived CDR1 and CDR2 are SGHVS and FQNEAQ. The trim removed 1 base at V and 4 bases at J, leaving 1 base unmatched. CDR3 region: CASSLGQGAYNEQFF. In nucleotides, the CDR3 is TGTGCCAGCAGCTTAGGACAGGGGGCGTACAATGAGCAGTTCTTC.

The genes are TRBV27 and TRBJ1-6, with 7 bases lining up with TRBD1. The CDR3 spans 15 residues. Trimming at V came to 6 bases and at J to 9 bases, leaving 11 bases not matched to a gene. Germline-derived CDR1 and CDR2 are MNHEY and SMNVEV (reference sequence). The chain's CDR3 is CASSSTGSPLSPLHF. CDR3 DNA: TGTGCCAGCAGCTCGACAGGGTCGCCCCTTTCACCCCTCCACTTT.

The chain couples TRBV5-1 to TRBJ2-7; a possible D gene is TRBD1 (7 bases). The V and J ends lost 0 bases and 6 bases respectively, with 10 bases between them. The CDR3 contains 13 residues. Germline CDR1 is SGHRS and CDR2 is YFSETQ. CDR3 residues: CASSLGGTVEQYF. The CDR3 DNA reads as TGCGCCAGCAGCTTGGGCGGGACAGTCGAGCAGTACTTC.

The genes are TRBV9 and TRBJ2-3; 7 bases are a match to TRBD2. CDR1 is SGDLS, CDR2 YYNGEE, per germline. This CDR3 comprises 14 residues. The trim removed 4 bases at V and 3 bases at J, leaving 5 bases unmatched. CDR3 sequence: CASSPRTRTDTQYF. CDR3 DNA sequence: TGTGCCAGCAGCCCACGGACTAGAACAGATACGCAGTATTTT. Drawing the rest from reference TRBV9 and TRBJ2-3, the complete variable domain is DSGVTQTPKHLITATGQRVTLRCSPRSGDLSVYWYQQSLDQGLQFLIQYYNGEERAKGNILERFSAQQFPDLHSELNLSSLELGDSALYFCASSPRTRTDTQYFGPGTRLTVL.